This TCR beta chain was obtained from a study of T cell responses to AZD1222 COVID-19 vaccine. V lost 3 bases and J lost 7; bases outside the gene matches: 14. Germline V gives CDR1 PRHDT, CDR2 FYEKMQ (reference sequence). The CDR3 totals 17 residues. Some clones are missing from TCRdb's copy, which holds only in-frame ones; the method was immunoSEQ multiplex PCR. The table shows about 85,000 clones, with approximately 90% occurring only once. The clonotype comes from an adult who received the AZD1222 COVID-19 vaccine. The V gene is TRBV13, the J gene TRBJ2-1; 8 nucleotides agree with TRBD1. Sequenced here: peripheral blood, sampled 28 days after the second AZD1222 dose. For the CDR3, the DNA is TGTGCCAGCAGCTTCGAATCAACAGGGGGTCTTTATAATGAGCAGTTCTTC. It yields the protein CASSFESTGGLYNEQFF. The full variable domain, its missing parts supplied by reference TRBV13 and TRBJ2-1, is AAGVIQSPRHLIKEKRETATLKCYPIPRHDTVYWYQQGPGQDPQFLISFYEKMQSDKGSIPDRFSAQQFSDYHSELNMSSLELGDSALYFCASSFESTGGLYNEQFFGPGTRLTVL.